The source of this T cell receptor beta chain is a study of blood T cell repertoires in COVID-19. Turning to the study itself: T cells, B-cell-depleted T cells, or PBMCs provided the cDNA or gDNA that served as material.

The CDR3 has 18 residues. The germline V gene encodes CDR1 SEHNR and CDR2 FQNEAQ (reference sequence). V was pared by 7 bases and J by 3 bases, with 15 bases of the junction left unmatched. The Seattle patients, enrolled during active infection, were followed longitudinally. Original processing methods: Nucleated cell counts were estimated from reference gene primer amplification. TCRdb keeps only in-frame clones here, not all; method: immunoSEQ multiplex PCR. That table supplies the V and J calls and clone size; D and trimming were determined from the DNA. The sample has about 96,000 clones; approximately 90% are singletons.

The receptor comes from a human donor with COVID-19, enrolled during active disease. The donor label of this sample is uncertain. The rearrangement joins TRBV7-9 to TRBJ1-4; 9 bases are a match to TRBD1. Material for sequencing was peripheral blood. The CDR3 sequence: CASNQRTGDGGSNEKLFF. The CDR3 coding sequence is TGTGCCAGCAATCAACGGACAGGGGATGGAGGGTCTAATGAAAAACTGTTTTTT. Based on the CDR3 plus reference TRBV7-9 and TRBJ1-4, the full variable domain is DTGVSQNPRHKITKRGQNVTFRCDPISEHNRLYWYRQTLGQGPEFLTYFQNEAQLEKSRLLSDRFSAERPKGSFSTLEIQRTEQGDSAMYLCASNQRTGDGGSNEKLFFGSGTQLSVL.